This is a list of T cell receptor beta chains from one sample in a study of shared clonotypes between healthy human individuals. Here immunoSEQ multiplex PCR was the method, and the copy in TCRdb shows in-frame clones only, minus some. The sample yields over 2,000,000 clones, about 93% seen once. Sample: naive CD8+ T cells from PBMCs. The receptors come from a man aged 18 to 30 in good health. Some clones in this sample may be carry-over from other donors' samples. The CDR3 runs from the conserved cysteine through the conserved F or W. Each record gives: V gene, J gene, clone size, D gene, CDR3 protein, CDR3 DNA. The D gene is left open where the match is weak. Expanded clones get a size class; other rows say once, few or many, or leave the size out.

>TRBV11-3|TRBJ2-2|.|TRBD1
CASRGQGPTGELFF
TGTGCCAGCAGGGGACAGGGCCCCACCGGGGAGCTGTTTTTT
>TRBV4-1|TRBJ1-2|.|.
CASSPTPGNYGYTF
TGCGCCAGCAGCCCGACCCCGGGCAATTATGGCTACACCTTC
>TRBV27|TRBJ1-4|.|TRBD1
CASSFDRVGEKLFF
TGTGCCAGCAGTTTCGACAGGGTTGGCGAAAAACTGTTTTTT
>TRBV28|TRBJ2-7|.|TRBD2
CASSLRTSGPYYEQYF
TGTGCCAGCAGTTTACGGACTAGCGGACCATACTACGAGCAGTACTTC
>TRBV28|TRBJ2-2|.|TRBD2
CATDWTSEDSNTGELFF
TGTGCCACCGATTGGACTAGCGAAGACTCGAACACCGGGGAGCTGTTTTTT
>TRBV5-6|TRBJ1-2|.|TRBD1
CASSLGQGVFYGYTF
TGTGCCAGCAGCTTGGGACAGGGTGTTTTCTATGGCTACACCTTC
>TRBV19|TRBJ2-2|once|.
CASSEANTGELFF
TGTGCCAGTAGTGAGGCAAACACCGGGGAGCTGTTTTTT
>TRBV5-4|TRBJ2-1|.|TRBD1
CASSRGLDRVAYNEQFF
TGTGCCAGCAGCCGAGGCCTGGACAGGGTGGCCTACAATGAGCAGTTCTTC
>TRBV14|TRBJ2-2|few|.
CASSGYRTGELFF
TGTGCCAGCAGCGGATATCGCACCGGGGAGCTGTTTTTT
>TRBV28|TRBJ1-1|.|.
CASTLARREITEAFF
TGTGCCAGCACACTAGCCCGAAGAGAGATCACTGAAGCTTTCTTT
>TRBV6-1|TRBJ2-1|.|.
CASSEDPRGYEQFF
TGTGCCAGCAGTGAAGATCCCCGGGGCTATGAGCAGTTCTTC
>TRBV5-1|TRBJ1-1|.|.
CASSSAAANTEAFF
TGCGCCAGCAGCTCGGCGGCAGCGAACACTGAAGCTTTCTTT
>TRBV7-9|TRBJ2-3|.|.
CASSQLGTDTQYF
TGTGCCAGCAGCCAACTAGGCACAGATACGCAGTATTTT
>TRBV12-5|TRBJ2-1|once|.
CASGLFVQGLNEQFF
TGTGCTAGTGGTTTGTTCGTTCAGGGTCTCAATGAGCAGTTCTTC
>TRBV6-6|TRBJ1-6|.|.
CASSPPSSSYNSPLHF
TGTGCCAGCAGTCCTCCGTCGAGCTCCTATAATTCACCCCTCCACTTT
>TRBV7-9|TRBJ1-1|.|.
CASSLAAGEAFF
TGTGCCAGCAGCTTAGCGGCTGGAGAAGCTTTCTTT
>TRBV5-4|TRBJ2-7|.|TRBD1
CASSFTGGPYEQYF
TGTGCCAGCAGCTTCACAGGGGGTCCCTACGAGCAGTACTTC
>TRBV11-3|TRBJ2-7|.|.
CASSFGDAYEQYF
TGTGCCAGCAGCTTCGGGGATGCCTACGAGCAGTACTTC
>TRBV7-3|TRBJ2-5|.|.
CASSLRSGVKETQYF
TGTGCCAGCAGCTTAAGGTCGGGAGTAAAAGAGACCCAGTACTTC
>TRBV21-1|TRBJ2-7|.|.
CASTKENRDTPYEQYF
TGTGCCAGCACCAAAGAGAACCGGGACACCCCCTACGAGCAGTACTTC
>TRBV18|TRBJ1-2|.|.
CASSMGNRPYGYTF
TGTGCCAGCTCGATGGGGAACCGACCCTATGGCTACACCTTC
>TRBV27|TRBJ2-7|.|TRBD2
CASSSKAGAYEQYF
TGTGCCAGCAGTTCGAAAGCGGGAGCCTACGAGCAGTACTTC
>TRBV9|TRBJ1-1|.|.
CASSPGTANTEAFF
TGTGCCAGCAGCCCAGGGACGGCGAACACTGAAGCTTTCTTT